This entry describes one T cell receptor (beta chain). The antigen remains unidentified. The entry originates in a study of T cell responses to AZD1222 COVID-19 vaccine. Findings and caveats of the study: At 160-218 and 743-854, vaccine-associated CD4 TCRs were dominant, and they spanned spike. White British donors predominated, females outnumbered males, and clonal diversity was possibly underestimated. Just a handful of people given AZD1222 tested seropositive at baseline.

The V segment lost 7 bases and the J segment 0 bases; nucleotides outside the gene matches: 7. This CDR3 region has 17 residues. The germline CDR1 and CDR2 sequences are SEHNR and FQNEAQ (reference sequence). Some clones are missing from TCRdb's copy, which holds only in-frame ones; the method was immunoSEQ multiplex PCR. The data hold some 150,000 clones, with 89% observed a single time. The clonotype originates from an adult in good health. The chain combines TRBV7-9 with TRBJ2-2; 11 nucleotides line up with TRBD1. The starting material was peripheral blood, obtained on day 0 of AZD1222 vaccination. CDR3 in amino acids: CASNIGQGASNTGELFF. The CDR3 nucleotides are TGTGCCAGCAACATAGGACAGGGGGCTTCGAACACCGGGGAGCTGTTTTTT.